The clone carrying this TCR beta chain was observed a few times. Its target is not known. This entry comes from a study of human T cells and chemical hapten exposure. Study summary: Diphenylcyclopropenone, dosed weekly to the scalp, was given to patients throughout the approximately 25-week study. Read at 6 days, the patch tests placed 0.01% DPC on the upper back.

One entry per CDR3 protein results from TCRdb running MiXCR on the RACE reads. Among over 75,000 distinct CDR3 sequences listed, approximately 11% were seen once. Time point meaning: patch test 3, about 24 weeks after DPC sensitization. As for treatment: therapeutic diphenylcyclopropenone sensitization with weekly scalp DPC. The V segment lost 6 bases and the J segment 4 bases; nucleotides outside the gene matches: 8. The length of the CDR3 is 17 residues. Germline CDR1 MDHEN, CDR2 SYDVKM. The study, taken as a whole, reports: Large CDR3 similarity clusters arose significantly more often from expanded TCRs than from controls.

This receptor was identified in a woman aged 25-40 years with alopecia areata. Some clones in this sample may be carry-over from other donors' samples. This chain connects TRBV28 to TRBJ2-6; the match to TRBD1 covers 11 bases. The starting material was whole blood, obtained in connection with sensitization to the hapten diphenylcyclopropenone (DPC). CDR3 nucleotides: TGTGCCAGCAGCAGAGGGACAGGGGGTTGGGGGGCCAACGTCCTGACTTTC. Amino acids: CASSRGTGGWGANVLTF.